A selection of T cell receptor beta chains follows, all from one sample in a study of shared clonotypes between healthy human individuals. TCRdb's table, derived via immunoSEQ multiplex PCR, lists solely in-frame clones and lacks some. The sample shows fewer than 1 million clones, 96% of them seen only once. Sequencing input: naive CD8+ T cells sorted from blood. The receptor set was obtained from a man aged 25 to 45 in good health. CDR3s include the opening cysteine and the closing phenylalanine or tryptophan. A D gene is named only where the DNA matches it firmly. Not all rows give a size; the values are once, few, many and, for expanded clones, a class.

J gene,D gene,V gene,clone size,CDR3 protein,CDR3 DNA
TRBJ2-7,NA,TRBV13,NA,CASSLKGEQYF,TGTGCCAGCAGCTTAAAAGGCGAGCAGTACTTC
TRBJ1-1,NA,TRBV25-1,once,CASSVGNSEAFF,TGTGCCAGCAGTGTGGGAAACAGTGAAGCTTTCTTT
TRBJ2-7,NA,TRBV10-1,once,CASSENRGSYEQYF,TGCGCCAGCAGTGAGAATCGCGGTTCCTACGAGCAGTACTTC
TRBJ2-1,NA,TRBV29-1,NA,CSVHPDSGNEQFF,TGCAGCGTCCACCCGGACAGCGGCAATGAGCAGTTCTTC
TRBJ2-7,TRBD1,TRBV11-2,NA,CASSLYRGPYEQYF,TGTGCCAGCAGCTTATACAGGGGGCCCTACGAGCAGTACTTC
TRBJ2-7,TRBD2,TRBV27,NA,CASSLQLAVSSYEQYF,TGTGCCAGCAGTTTACAACTAGCGGTTAGCTCCTACGAGCAGTACTTC
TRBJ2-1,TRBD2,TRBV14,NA,CASSTSGTGYNEQFF,TGTGCCAGCAGCACGAGCGGGACGGGATACAATGAGCAGTTCTTC
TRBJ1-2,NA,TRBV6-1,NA,CASSEGVMNYGYTF,TGTGCCAGCAGTGAAGGTGTCATGAACTATGGCTACACCTTC
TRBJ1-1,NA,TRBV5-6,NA,CASSAWLYTEAFF,TGTGCCAGCAGCGCTTGGTTATACACTGAAGCTTTCTTT
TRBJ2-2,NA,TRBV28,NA,CASSLSGRGDTGELFF,TGTGCCAGCAGTTTATCCGGGAGAGGTGACACCGGGGAGCTGTTTTTT
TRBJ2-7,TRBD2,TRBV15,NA,CATSKETSGRDPYEQYF,TGTGCCACCAGCAAGGAGACTAGCGGGAGGGATCCCTACGAGCAGTACTTC
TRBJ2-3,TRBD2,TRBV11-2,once,CASSLWGSSGRLSSDTQYF,TGTGCCAGCAGCTTATGGGGGTCTAGCGGGAGATTGAGTTCGGATACGCAGTATTTT
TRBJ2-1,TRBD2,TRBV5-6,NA,CASSLALAGVYNEQFF,TGTGCCAGCAGCTTGGCCCTAGCGGGAGTCTACAATGAGCAGTTCTTC
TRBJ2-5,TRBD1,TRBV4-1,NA,CASSQIDRGEETQYF,TGCGCCAGCAGCCAGATAGACAGGGGGGAAGAGACCCAGTACTTC
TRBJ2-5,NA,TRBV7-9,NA,CASSGDSQETQYF,TGTGCCAGCAGCGGGGACTCTCAAGAGACCCAGTACTTC
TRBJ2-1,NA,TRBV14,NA,CASSHFSGSYNEQFF,TGTGCCAGCAGCCATTTTAGCGGCAGCTACAATGAGCAGTTCTTC
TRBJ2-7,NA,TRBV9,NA,CASSDGTSYEQYF,TGTGCCAGCAGCGACGGGACTTCCTACGAGCAGTACTTC
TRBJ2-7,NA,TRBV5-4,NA,CASSSGALSYEQYF,TGTGCCAGCAGCTCGGGAGCACTCTCCTACGAGCAGTACTTC
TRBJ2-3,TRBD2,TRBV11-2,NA,CASSLDRLAGGPSTDTQYF,TGTGCCAGCAGCTTAGATCGGCTAGCGGGAGGGCCGAGCACAGATACGCAGTATTTT
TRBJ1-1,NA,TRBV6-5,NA,CASSYLQSRDTEAFF,TGTGCCAGCAGTTACCTTCAGAGTCGGGACACTGAAGCTTTCTTT
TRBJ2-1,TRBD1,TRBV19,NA,CASTMGQPYNEQFF,TGTGCCAGTACCATGGGACAGCCTTACAATGAGCAGTTCTTC
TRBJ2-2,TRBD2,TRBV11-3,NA,CASSSTSGARGTGELFF,TGTGCCAGCAGCTCGACTAGCGGGGCCCGAGGCACCGGGGAGCTGTTTTTT
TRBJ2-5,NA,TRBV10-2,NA,CASSGQETQYF,TGCGCCAGCAGCGGGCAAGAGACCCAGTACTTC
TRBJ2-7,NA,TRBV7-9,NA,CASSPGDGGTYEQYF,TGTGCCAGCAGCCCAGGGGACGGTGGAACCTACGAGCAGTACTTC
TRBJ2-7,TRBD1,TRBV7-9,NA,CASSRRDRESGEQYF,TGTGCCAGCAGCCGAAGGGACAGGGAGTCGGGCGAGCAGTACTTC
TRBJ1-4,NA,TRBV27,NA,CASSSIRNEKLFF,TGTGCCAGCAGCAGCATCAGAAATGAAAAACTGTTTTTT
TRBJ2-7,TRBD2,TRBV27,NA,CASASGSVSYEQYF,TGTGCCAGCGCGAGCGGGAGCGTCTCCTACGAGCAGTACTTC
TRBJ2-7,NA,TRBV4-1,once,CASSQIKTGPGYEQYF,TGCGCCAGCAGCCAGATTAAGACAGGCCCTGGATACGAGCAGTACTTC
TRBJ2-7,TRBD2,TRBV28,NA,CASAGVDYEQYF,TGTGCCAGCGCGGGAGTGGACTACGAGCAGTACTTC
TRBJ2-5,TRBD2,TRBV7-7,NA,CASSLDWSGGQETQYF,TGTGCTAGCAGCTTAGATTGGAGCGGGGGCCAAGAGACCCAGTACTTC
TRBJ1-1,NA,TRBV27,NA,CASSFRGSRADTEAFF,TGTGCCAGCAGTTTCCGTGGGAGCAGGGCCGACACTGAAGCTTTCTTT
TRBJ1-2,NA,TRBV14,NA,CASSPTTNLYGYTF,TGTGCCAGCAGCCCGACGACCAACCTCTATGGCTACACCTTC
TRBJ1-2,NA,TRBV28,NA,CASSPGGPSDTF,TGTGCCAGCAGTCCCGGGGGACCCAGCGACACCTTC
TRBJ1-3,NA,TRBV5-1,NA,CASTPTPSSGNTIYF,TGCGCCAGCACCCCGACACCGAGCTCTGGAAACACCATATATTTT
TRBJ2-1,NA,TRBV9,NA,CASSDPKFPSDTYNEQFF,TGTGCCAGCAGCGACCCTAAATTCCCTAGTGACACCTACAATGAGCAGTTCTTC
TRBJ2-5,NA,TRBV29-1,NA,CSALLGWRETQYF,TGCAGCGCCCTATTAGGCTGGCGGGAGACCCAGTACTTC
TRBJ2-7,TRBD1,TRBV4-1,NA,CASSQDPGQEAYEQYF,TGCGCCAGCAGCCAAGATCCGGGACAGGAAGCCTACGAGCAGTACTTC